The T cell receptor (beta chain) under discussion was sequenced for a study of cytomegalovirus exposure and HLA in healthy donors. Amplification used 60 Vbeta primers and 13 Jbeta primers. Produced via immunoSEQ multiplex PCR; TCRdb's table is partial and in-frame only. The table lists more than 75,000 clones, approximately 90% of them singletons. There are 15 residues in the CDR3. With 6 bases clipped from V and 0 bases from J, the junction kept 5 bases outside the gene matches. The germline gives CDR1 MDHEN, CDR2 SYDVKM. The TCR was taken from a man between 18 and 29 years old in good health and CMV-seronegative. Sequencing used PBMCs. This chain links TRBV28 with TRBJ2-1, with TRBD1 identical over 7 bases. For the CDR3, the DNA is TGTGCCAGCAGCAGGACAGGCTTCTCCTACAATGAGCAGTTCTTC. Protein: CASSRTGFSYNEQFF.